These T cell receptor beta chains were read from a single sample in a study of blood T cell repertoires in COVID-19. Data came from immunoSEQ multiplex PCR; TCRdb stores just in-frame clones and leaves some out. The sample yields a few hundred thousand clones, roughly 90% seen once. What was sequenced was peripheral blood. These receptors originate from a man under 40 with acute or convalescent COVID-19. Each CDR3 is given with its conserved first and last residue. Each record gives: J gene, clone size, D gene, V gene, CDR3 protein, CDR3 DNA. D genes are given only for firm matches. Rows may omit the clone size; those that give it use once, few, many or a size class.

j_call: TRBJ2-4; clone_size: -; d_call: TRBD2; v_call: TRBV4-1; cdr3_aa: CASRRTSGSEGIQYF; cdr3_nt: TGCGCCAGCAGACGGACTAGCGGGAGTGAAGGCATTCAGTACTTC
j_call: TRBJ2-1; clone_size: -; d_call: TRBD2; v_call: TRBV5-6; cdr3_aa: CASSGLAGLYNEQFF; cdr3_nt: TGTGCCAGCAGCGGACTAGCGGGCCTTTACAATGAGCAGTTCTTC
j_call: TRBJ2-3; clone_size: -; d_call: TRBD1; v_call: TRBV5-8; cdr3_aa: CASSLVSGQGSDTQYF; cdr3_nt: TGTGCCAGCAGCTTGGTGAGCGGACAGGGCTCAGATACGCAGTATTTT
j_call: TRBJ1-4; clone_size: -; d_call: TRBD1; v_call: TRBV4-1; cdr3_aa: CASSQGDRDNEKLFF; cdr3_nt: TGCGCCAGCAGCCAGGGGGACAGAGATAATGAAAAACTGTTTTTT
j_call: TRBJ1-1; clone_size: -; d_call: -; v_call: TRBV20-1; cdr3_aa: CSASRDMNTEAFF; cdr3_nt: TGCAGTGCTAGTCGCGATATGAACACTGAAGCTTTCTTT
j_call: TRBJ2-7; clone_size: once; d_call: TRBD1; v_call: TRBV27; cdr3_aa: CASRTFGTGGYEQYF; cdr3_nt: TGTGCCAGCAGGACCTTTGGGACAGGGGGCTACGAGCAGTACTTC
j_call: TRBJ2-7; clone_size: few; d_call: -; v_call: TRBV7-9; cdr3_aa: CASSYPGQRWEQYF; cdr3_nt: TGTGCCAGCAGCTACCCAGGACAGCGCTGGGAGCAGTACTTC
j_call: TRBJ1-1; clone_size: -; d_call: -; v_call: TRBV5-4; cdr3_aa: CASSGGPGYTEAFF; cdr3_nt: TGTGCCAGCAGCGGCGGGCCAGGCTACACTGAAGCTTTCTTT
j_call: TRBJ1-2; clone_size: -; d_call: -; v_call: TRBV5-1; cdr3_aa: CASSSESSGGYTF; cdr3_nt: TGCGCCAGCAGCTCTGAGTCAAGTGGTGGCTACACCTTC
j_call: TRBJ2-5; clone_size: -; d_call: -; v_call: TRBV11-3; cdr3_aa: CASSQGSRETQYF; cdr3_nt: TGTGCCAGCTCCCAGGGTTCAAGAGAGACCCAGTACTTC
j_call: TRBJ1-3; clone_size: once; d_call: -; v_call: TRBV4-1; cdr3_aa: CASSQVFSSGNTIYF; cdr3_nt: TGCGCCAGCAGCCAAGTTTTCAGCTCTGGAAACACCATATATTTT
j_call: TRBJ1-1; clone_size: -; d_call: -; v_call: TRBV5-1; cdr3_aa: CASSLGGGARTEAFF; cdr3_nt: TGCGCCAGCAGCTTGGGCGGAGGGGCGCGGACTGAAGCTTTCTTT
j_call: TRBJ1-2; clone_size: -; d_call: -; v_call: TRBV19; cdr3_aa: CASRTGGTYGYTF; cdr3_nt: TGTGCCAGTAGAACGGGGGGAACCTATGGCTACACCTTC
j_call: TRBJ2-6; clone_size: -; d_call: -; v_call: TRBV6-2/TRBV6-3; cdr3_aa: CASSDTGRGANVLTF; cdr3_nt: TGTGCCAGCAGCGATACAGGGCGCGGGGCCAACGTCCTGACTTTC
j_call: TRBJ2-7; clone_size: -; d_call: TRBD2; v_call: TRBV7-3; cdr3_aa: CASSLTPLAGGSLEQYF; cdr3_nt: TGTGCCAGCAGCTTAACGCCACTAGCGGGAGGCTCCCTCGAGCAGTACTTC
j_call: TRBJ2-1; clone_size: few; d_call: -; v_call: TRBV5-1; cdr3_aa: CASSAGRGELNEQFF; cdr3_nt: TGCGCCAGCAGCGCCGGTAGGGGCGAACTTAATGAGCAGTTCTTC
j_call: TRBJ2-7; clone_size: -; d_call: -; v_call: TRBV4-2; cdr3_aa: CASSQVMGRMGYEQYF; cdr3_nt: TGTGCCAGCAGCCAAGTTATGGGGAGGATGGGCTACGAGCAGTACTTC
j_call: TRBJ2-5; clone_size: -; d_call: TRBD2; v_call: TRBV12-5; cdr3_aa: CASGHGAGGPRRETQYF; cdr3_nt: TGTGCTAGTGGCCACGGAGCGGGAGGACCACGAAGAGAGACCCAGTACTTC
j_call: TRBJ1-5; clone_size: once; d_call: -; v_call: TRBV28; cdr3_aa: CASKKEQISNQPQHF; cdr3_nt: TGTGCCAGCAAAAAGGAACAGATTAGCAATCAGCCCCAGCATTTT
j_call: TRBJ1-5; clone_size: -; d_call: -; v_call: TRBV19; cdr3_aa: CASSIRQAQPQHF; cdr3_nt: TGTGCCAGTAGTATTAGGCAGGCTCAGCCCCAGCATTTT
j_call: TRBJ2-1; clone_size: -; d_call: TRBD2; v_call: TRBV30; cdr3_aa: CALAGGVHEQFF; cdr3_nt: TGTGCCTTAGCGGGAGGGGTCCATGAGCAGTTCTTC
j_call: TRBJ2-1; clone_size: -; d_call: -; v_call: TRBV7-3; cdr3_aa: CASSRLGVDEQFF; cdr3_nt: TGTGCCAGCAGCCGACTAGGGGTCGATGAGCAGTTCTTC
j_call: TRBJ1-2; clone_size: -; d_call: TRBD1; v_call: TRBV14; cdr3_aa: CASSRTGQVGGYTF; cdr3_nt: TGTGCCAGCAGCCGAACCGGACAGGTCGGAGGCTACACCTTC
j_call: TRBJ1-2; clone_size: many; d_call: -; v_call: TRBV7-9; cdr3_aa: CASSLVGALRKSYTF; cdr3_nt: TGTGCCAGCAGCTTAGTTGGGGCCCTAAGGAAGAGCTACACCTTC
j_call: TRBJ2-3; clone_size: -; d_call: TRBD1; v_call: TRBV10-1; cdr3_aa: CASSAHGTGDLTDTQYF; cdr3_nt: TGCGCCAGCAGCGCCCACGGGACAGGGGACCTTACAGATACGCAGTATTTT
j_call: TRBJ1-4; clone_size: -; d_call: TRBD1; v_call: TRBV3-1/TRBV3-2; cdr3_aa: CASRPTGTANEKLFF; cdr3_nt: TGTGCCAGCAGACCGACCGGGACAGCTAATGAAAAACTGTTTTTT
j_call: TRBJ2-2; clone_size: once; d_call: -; v_call: TRBV11-3; cdr3_aa: CASSSGDGRPNTGELFF; cdr3_nt: TGTGCCAGCAGCTCGGGGGACGGGCGCCCGAACACCGGGGAGCTGTTTTTT
j_call: TRBJ1-3; clone_size: few; d_call: TRBD1; v_call: TRBV6-5; cdr3_aa: CASRTQGASGNTIYF; cdr3_nt: TGTGCCAGCAGGACACAGGGGGCGTCTGGAAACACCATATATTTT
j_call: TRBJ2-4; clone_size: -; d_call: -; v_call: TRBV27; cdr3_aa: CASSSWGRGNIQYF; cdr3_nt: TGTGCCAGCAGTTCCTGGGGGCGTGGAAACATTCAGTACTTC
j_call: TRBJ2-7; clone_size: -; d_call: TRBD1; v_call: TRBV6-1; cdr3_aa: CASSEGAGGYEQYF; cdr3_nt: TGTGCCAGCAGTGAAGGCGCAGGGGGCTACGAGCAGTACTTC
j_call: TRBJ2-1; clone_size: -; d_call: -; v_call: TRBV28; cdr3_aa: CASSQGLRSFNEQFF; cdr3_nt: TGTGCCAGCAGTCAGGGGCTGCGGTCCTTCAATGAGCAGTTCTTC
j_call: TRBJ2-3; clone_size: -; d_call: TRBD2; v_call: TRBV4-1; cdr3_aa: CASSQYLAGGNKDTQYF; cdr3_nt: TGCGCCAGCAGCCAGTATCTAGCGGGGGGAAACAAAGATACGCAGTATTTT
j_call: TRBJ1-1; clone_size: -; d_call: -; v_call: TRBV5-1; cdr3_aa: CASSPSGDQGTEAFF; cdr3_nt: TGCGCCAGCAGCCCGTCAGGGGATCAGGGCACTGAAGCTTTCTTT
j_call: TRBJ1-5; clone_size: -; d_call: TRBD1; v_call: TRBV29-1; cdr3_aa: CSVRTGEMNQPQHF; cdr3_nt: TGCAGCGTCCGGACAGGGGAAATGAATCAGCCCCAGCATTTT
j_call: TRBJ1-1; clone_size: few; d_call: -; v_call: TRBV12-5; cdr3_aa: CASGLSPGGVQATFF; cdr3_nt: TGTGCTAGTGGTTTGTCCCCCGGAGGGGTGCAGGCGACTTTCTTT
j_call: TRBJ1-2; clone_size: -; d_call: -; v_call: TRBV27; cdr3_aa: CASSLYYRDAYGYTF; cdr3_nt: TGTGCCAGCAGCCTCTATTACAGGGATGCCTATGGCTACACCTTC
j_call: TRBJ2-2; clone_size: -; d_call: TRBD2; v_call: TRBV18; cdr3_aa: CASSPGIAGVTGELFF; cdr3_nt: TGTGCCAGCTCACCAGGGATAGCGGGAGTCACCGGGGAGCTGTTTTTT
j_call: TRBJ1-4; clone_size: -; d_call: -; v_call: TRBV6-1; cdr3_aa: CASSENQACF; cdr3_nt: TGTGCCAGCAGTGAAAACCAGGCCTGCTTT
j_call: TRBJ1-5; clone_size: -; d_call: -; v_call: TRBV19; cdr3_aa: CASSIMAGPHNQPQHF; cdr3_nt: TGTGCCAGTAGTATCATGGCAGGGCCGCACAATCAGCCCCAGCATTTT
j_call: TRBJ2-3; clone_size: -; d_call: TRBD1; v_call: TRBV6-5; cdr3_aa: CASQRTGQTDTQYF; cdr3_nt: TGTGCCAGCCAAAGGACAGGGCAAACAGATACGCAGTATTTT
j_call: TRBJ1-2; clone_size: -; d_call: -; v_call: TRBV18; cdr3_aa: CASSPSAGLDYGYTF; cdr3_nt: TGTGCCAGCTCACCAAGCGCAGGGCTTGACTATGGCTACACCTTC
j_call: TRBJ2-2; clone_size: once; d_call: -; v_call: TRBV5-1; cdr3_aa: CASRWDSTTGELFF; cdr3_nt: TGCGCCAGCAGATGGGACTCCACTACCGGGGAGCTGTTTTTT
j_call: TRBJ1-1; clone_size: -; d_call: -; v_call: TRBV28; cdr3_aa: CASSLFDRQKSKSRDRHRKRIF; cdr3_nt: TGTGCCAGCAGCCTATTCGACAGGCAGAAATCTAAAAGCCGTGACAGGCATAGAAAGCGGATCTTT
j_call: TRBJ2-3; clone_size: -; d_call: -; v_call: TRBV6-4; cdr3_aa: CASSTVGGTTDTQYF; cdr3_nt: TGTGCCAGCAGTACGGTGGGGGGTACCACAGATACGCAGTATTTT
j_call: TRBJ1-2; clone_size: -; d_call: -; v_call: TRBV5-1; cdr3_aa: CASSLERGGYTF; cdr3_nt: TGCGCCAGCAGCTTGGAGCGCGGGGGCTACACCTTC
j_call: TRBJ1-2; clone_size: -; d_call: TRBD1; v_call: TRBV19; cdr3_aa: CATQPGTGLYGYTF; cdr3_nt: TGTGCCACTCAACCGGGGACAGGCCTATATGGCTACACCTTC
j_call: TRBJ1-5; clone_size: -; d_call: -; v_call: TRBV28; cdr3_aa: CASTKNQPQHF; cdr3_nt: TGTGCCAGCACCAAAAATCAGCCCCAGCATTTT
j_call: TRBJ1-2; clone_size: -; d_call: TRBD1; v_call: TRBV7-8; cdr3_aa: CASSARDRGLSYGYTF; cdr3_nt: TGTGCCAGCAGCGCCCGGGACAGGGGGTTGAGCTATGGCTACACCTTC
j_call: TRBJ1-5; clone_size: -; d_call: TRBD1; v_call: TRBV19; cdr3_aa: CASRIQGASNQPQHF; cdr3_nt: TGTGCCAGTAGAATTCAGGGGGCTAGCAATCAGCCCCAGCATTTT
j_call: TRBJ2-2; clone_size: -; d_call: -; v_call: TRBV19; cdr3_aa: CASRIGGGNTGELFF; cdr3_nt: TGTGCCAGTAGGATCGGAGGAGGGAACACCGGGGAGCTGTTTTTT
j_call: TRBJ2-1; clone_size: -; d_call: -; v_call: TRBV3-1/TRBV3-2; cdr3_aa: CASSRGSSYNEQFF; cdr3_nt: TGTGCCAGCAGCAGGGGCAGCTCCTACAATGAGCAGTTCTTC
j_call: TRBJ1-6; clone_size: -; d_call: -; v_call: TRBV27; cdr3_aa: CASSLSGAFKGSSPLHF; cdr3_nt: TGTGCCAGCAGTTTATCGGGGGCGTTTAAGGGCAGTTCACCCCTCCACTTT
j_call: TRBJ1-6; clone_size: -; d_call: -; v_call: TRBV19; cdr3_aa: CASSMGRGYYNSPLHF; cdr3_nt: TGTGCCAGTAGTATGGGTAGGGGATATTATAATTCACCCCTCCACTTT
j_call: TRBJ2-2; clone_size: -; d_call: TRBD2; v_call: TRBV15; cdr3_aa: CATSRTTSDTGELFF; cdr3_nt: TGTGCCACCAGCAGAACGACTAGCGACACCGGGGAGCTGTTTTTT
j_call: TRBJ1-1; clone_size: -; d_call: -; v_call: TRBV6-1; cdr3_aa: CASSERSAFF; cdr3_nt: TGTGCCAGCAGTGAACGGTCCGCTTTCTTT
j_call: TRBJ2-3; clone_size: -; d_call: TRBD1; v_call: TRBV30; cdr3_aa: CAWDRGPDTQYF; cdr3_nt: TGTGCCTGGGACAGGGGCCCCGATACGCAGTATTTT
j_call: TRBJ2-3; clone_size: -; d_call: -; v_call: TRBV6-4; cdr3_aa: CASSDRTGDTQYF; cdr3_nt: TGTGCCAGCAGTGATCGGACGGGGGATACGCAGTATTTT
j_call: TRBJ1-6; clone_size: -; d_call: -; v_call: TRBV12-5; cdr3_aa: CASGLGYSSPLHF; cdr3_nt: TGTGCTAGTGGTTTGGGTTATTCGTCACCCCTCCACTTT
j_call: TRBJ1-1; clone_size: -; d_call: TRBD1; v_call: TRBV7-2; cdr3_aa: CASSLEAGGNTEAFF; cdr3_nt: TGTGCCAGCAGCTTAGAGGCAGGGGGCAACACTGAAGCTTTCTTT
j_call: TRBJ1-1; clone_size: -; d_call: -; v_call: TRBV10-1; cdr3_aa: CASSAGSYAEAFF; cdr3_nt: TGCGCCAGCAGTGCAGGGTCCTACGCTGAAGCTTTCTTT